The clone carrying this TCR beta chain turned up a few times. Its antigen is not known. The sample's treatment: oral pan-JAK inhibitor, 5-10 mg twice daily. As part of sample collection, lesional scalp punch biopsies and peripheral blood were taken from alopecia areata patients. RNA extraction was followed by reverse transcription into cDNA, which acted as the sequencing template. The repertoire was sequenced with immunoSEQ multiplex PCR; TCRdb's copy has only in-frame clones and lacks some. The table has roughly 180,000 clones, about 55% seen once; the top ten hold approximately 10%. The sample originates from a study of CD8+ T cells in alopecia areata. Across the study: Patients remained on tofacitinib for 6 to 18 months and then went 6 months without it. Points from the study as a whole: Clonality was higher in lesional than normal scalp, especially in alopecia totalis/universalis. Significant decreases in scalp clonality and expanded CD8+ clones followed tofacitinib treatment.

Trimming removed 8 bases from V and 6 bases from J, with 19 bases in between. Germline-derived CDR1 and CDR2 are LNHNV and YYDKDF (reference sequence). The CDR3 spans 14 residues. This sequence joins TRBV15 and TRBJ2-5; D is unclear. The sequencing here drew on CD8+ T cells sorted from blood, taken at week 24, from a patient treated with tofacitinib. The sequence came from a human donor with alopecia areata. The CDR3 nucleotides read TGTGCCACCCGCTCGGACGTTGTGGGGAAGACCCAGTACTTC. Residues: CATRSDVVGKTQYF.